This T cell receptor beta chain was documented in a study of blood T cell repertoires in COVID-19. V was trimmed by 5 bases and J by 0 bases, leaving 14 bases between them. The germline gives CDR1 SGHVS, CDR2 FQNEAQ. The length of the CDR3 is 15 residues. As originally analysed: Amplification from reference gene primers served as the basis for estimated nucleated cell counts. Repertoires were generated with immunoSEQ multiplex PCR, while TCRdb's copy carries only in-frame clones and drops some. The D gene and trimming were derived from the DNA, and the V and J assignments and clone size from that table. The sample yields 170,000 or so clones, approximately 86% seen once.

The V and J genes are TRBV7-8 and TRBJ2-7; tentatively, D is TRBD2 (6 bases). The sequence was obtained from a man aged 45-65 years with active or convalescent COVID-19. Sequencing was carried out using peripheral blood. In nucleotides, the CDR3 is TGTGCCAGCAGCGTAGGAGTCGGGAGCTCCTACGAGCAGTACTTC. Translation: CASSVGVGSSYEQYF.